These 27 T cell receptor beta chains share one sample of origin, sequenced in a study of blood T cell repertoires in COVID-19. Profiling relied on immunoSEQ multiplex PCR, and the TCRdb table lists in-frame clones only, not all of them. Among approximately 250,000 clones, approximately 80% were seen once, and the ten largest hold roughly 4%. The material sequenced was peripheral blood. These receptors originate from a man aged 55 to 70 with acute or convalescent COVID-19.

This clone was picked up a small number of times. The V and J genes are TRBV12-3 or TRBV12-4 and TRBJ1-1, with D possibly being TRBD1 (6 bases). Deletions cut 5 bases from V and 8 bases from J, with 12 bases between. The CDR3 is 12 residues long. CDR3 sequence (DNA): TGTGCCAGCAGTCCCCTAGACAGGGAAGCTTTCTTT. Translation: CASSPLDREAFF.

This clone has just a few counts. Distinct nucleotide sequences in the sample also encode this CDR3. The J gene is TRBJ1-5, the V gene TRBV18; D is unresolved. The CDR3 covers 13 residues. Trimming cost V 1 base and J 5 bases, with 6 bases left between them. CDR1 and CDR2 from the germline V gene are KGHSH and LQKENI. CDR3 nucleotide sequence: TGTGCCAGCTCACCACGCGGGGATCAGCCCCAGCATTTT. Encoded protein: CASSPRGDQPQHF.

The chain carries TRBV9 and TRBJ2-1; TRBD1 agrees at 11 bases. Germline values: CDR1 SGDLS, CDR2 YYNGEE. After removal of 4 bases from V and 7 bases from J, the junction contained 7 bases not matched to a gene. The CDR3 loop spans 15 amino acids. The CDR3 sequence is CASSPGQGADNEQFF. CDR3 sequence (DNA): TGTGCCAGCAGCCCTGGACAGGGGGCGGATAATGAGCAGTTCTTC.

The chain carries TRBV2 and TRBJ1-3; the D gene is possibly TRBD1 (5 bases). Germline assignment: CDR1 SNHLY and CDR2 FYNNEI. Trimming shortened V by 0 bases and J by 2 bases, and 14 bases separated the two germline ends. This CDR3 comprises 17 residues. For the CDR3, the DNA is TGTGCCAGCAGTGAAGCGAATGTGGGCAGGGCTGGAAACACCATATATTTT. Protein product: CASSEANVGRAGNTIYF. The full variable domain, completed using reference TRBV2 and TRBJ1-3, is EPEVTQTPSHQVTQMGQEVILRCVPISNHLYFYWYRQILGQKVEFLVSFYNNEISEKSEIFDDQFSVERPDGSNFTLKIRSTKLEDSAMYFCASSEANVGRAGNTIYFGEGSWLTVV.

The rearrangement uses TRBV7-2 and TRBJ2-7; 10 positions agree with TRBD1. The V and J ends lost 1 base and 4 bases, in that order; junction bases with no gene match: 7. This CDR3 spans 16 amino acids. Germline CDR1 is SGHTA and CDR2 is FQGNSA. CDR3 coding DNA: TGTGCCAGCAGCTTAGGTCAGACAGGGGGCCTTTACGAGCAGTACTTC. This encodes CASSLGQTGGLYEQYF.

This chain joins TRBV3-1 (or the pseudogene TRBV3-2) and TRBJ2-1; D gene uncertain. Trimming removed 1 base at V and 7 bases at J, with 11 bases between. The CDR3 extends over 14 amino acids. The germline CDR1 and CDR2 sequences are LGHDT and YNNKEL (reference sequence). The CDR3: CASSQGGLTNEQFF. The CDR3, as DNA: TGTGCCAGCAGCCAAGGCGGTCTAACTAATGAGCAGTTCTTC.

The V and J genes are TRBV7-8 and TRBJ2-2; TRBD2 matches at 10 bases. This CDR3 has 17 amino acids. The ends lost 4 bases at V and 5 bases at J; junction bases unmatched: 10. Germline CDR1 and CDR2: SGHVS and FQNEAQ. CDR3 sequence: CASSSGGSGRFTGELFF. The DNA for the CDR3 is TGTGCCAGCAGCTCCGGGGGTAGCGGGAGGTTTACCGGGGAGCTGTTTTTT.

The chain has TRBV12-3 or TRBV12-4 and TRBJ2-5; the D is unclear. V was trimmed by 5 bases and J by 5 bases, leaving 6 bases between them. There are 11 residues in the CDR3. DNA of the CDR3: TGTGCCAGCAGTCCCGGTGAGACCCAGTACTTC. It is translated as CASSPGETQYF.

The genes are TRBV13 and TRBJ2-5; tentatively, D is TRBD1 (5 bases). This CDR3 has 13 residues. Germline CDR1 and CDR2: PRHDT and FYEKMQ (reference sequence). V was trimmed by 4 bases and J by 4 bases, leaving 10 bases between them. The CDR3 loop reads CASSSLTVETQYF. The CDR3 bases are TGTGCCAGCAGCTCCTTGACAGTAGAGACCCAGTACTTC.

Comments on this clone: The sample carries other DNA sequences with the same CDR3. The genes are TRBV12-3 or TRBV12-4 and TRBJ2-7, with unresolved D. CDR3 length: 12 residues. V was trimmed by 3 bases and J by 5 bases, leaving 8 bases between them. DNA for the CDR3: TGTGCCAGCAGTTTCGTGAGCGACGAGCAGTACTTC. It specifies CASSFVSDEQYF.

This sequence joins TRBV18 and TRBJ2-5, with no clear D. CDR1 KGHSH and CDR2 LQKENI come from the germline V gene. V was cut by 0 bases and J by 5 bases, with 10 bases left in between. The CDR3 has 14 amino acids. The CDR3 coding sequence is TGTGCCAGCTCACCACCGTCGCGCCGGGAGACCCAGTACTTC. Its translation is CASSPPSRRETQYF.

The V call is TRBV5-1, the J call TRBJ2-7, with 11 bases identical to TRBD2. The CDR3 loop spans 13 amino acids. J was trimmed by 6 bases and V by 3 bases; bases with no gene match: 2. Germline CDR1 is SGHRS and CDR2 is YFSETQ. The CDR3 loop is CASSSGTSGEQYF. The CDR3, as DNA: TGCGCCAGCAGCTCCGGGACTAGCGGCGAGCAGTACTTC. The full variable domain, completed using reference TRBV5-1 and TRBJ2-7, is KAGVTQTPRYLIKTRGQQVTLSCSPISGHRSVSWYQQTPGQGLQFLFEYFSETQRNKGNFPGRFSGRQFSNSRSEMNVSTLELGDSALYLCASSSGTSGEQYFGPGTRLTVT.

This clone was detected only once. The chain uses TRBV7-2 and TRBJ2-1, with 9 bases lining up with TRBD1. V was clipped by 5 bases and J by 7 bases; unmatched bases: 9. Germline CDR1 reads SGHTA; CDR2 reads FQGNSA. The CDR3 is 15 amino acids. Here the CDR3 reads CASSGPGQGRNEQFF. CDR3 in DNA: TGTGCCAGCAGCGGACCGGGACAGGGTCGAAATGAGCAGTTCTTC.

CDR3 in DNA: TGTGCCAGCAGTGAAACAGGCTATGGCTACACCTTC. It yields the protein CASSETGYGYTF. The rearrangement links TRBV6-1 to TRBJ1-2; D is perhaps TRBD1 (5 bases). With 2 bases removed from V and 4 bases from J, the gap between germline ends came to 5 bases. The CDR3 covers 12 residues. The germline V gene encodes CDR1 MNHNS and CDR2 SASEGT.

CDR3 nucleotides: TGTGCCTGGAGTGTAGGGACAGGGGTGGAAAAACTGTTTTTT. This sequence encodes CAWSVGTGVEKLFF. This rearrangement joins TRBV30 to TRBJ1-4, with 10 bases fitting TRBD1. This CDR3 comprises 14 residues. CDR1 GTSNPN and CDR2 SVGIG come from the germline V gene (reference sequence). The junction had 3 bases not matched to a gene; V was cut back by 0 bases and J by 8 bases.

The chain uses TRBV18 and TRBJ1-1, with TRBD1 as a possible D gene (5 bases). The CDR3 runs 14 residues. Trimming cost V 5 bases and J 2 bases, with 12 bases left between them. Germline assignment: CDR1 KGHSH and CDR2 LQKENI. CDR3 region: CASSIGAGNTEAFF. The CDR3, as DNA: TGTGCCAGCTCAATCGGGGCGGGAAACACTGAAGCTTTCTTT.

V and J are TRBV5-1 and TRBJ2-5, with D perhaps matching TRBD2 (5 bases). V was clipped by 2 bases and J by 0 bases, with 8 bases between them. Germline CDR1 reads SGHRS; CDR2 reads YFSETQ. The CDR3 extends over 14 amino acids. CDR3 residues: CASSFSEHQETQYF. The CDR3 nucleotides read TGCGCCAGCAGCTTTAGCGAGCACCAAGAGACCCAGTACTTC.

This clone turned up a few times. The J gene is TRBJ1-2, the V gene TRBV19, with D maybe TRBD1 (6 bases). V lost 0 bases and J 2 bases, leaving 13 bases between the germline ends. From germline, CDR1 is LNHDA and CDR2 SQIVND (reference sequence). This CDR3 spans 16 amino acids. CDR3 protein: CASSIDQGQWNYGYTF. CDR3 DNA sequence: TGTGCCAGTAGTATAGATCAAGGACAGTGGAACTATGGCTACACCTTC. Drawing the rest from reference TRBV19 and TRBJ1-2, the complete variable domain is DGGITQSPKYLFRKEGQNVTLSCEQNLNHDAMYWYRQDPGQGLRLIYYSQIVNDFQKGDIAEGYSVSREKKESFPLTVTSAQKNPTAFYLCASSIDQGQWNYGYTFGSGTRLTVV.

CDR3 amino acids: CASRTTPYSGNTIYF. CDR3 bases: TGTGCCAGCAGAACGACACCTTACTCTGGAAACACCATATATTTT. V usage is TRBV6-5 and J usage is TRBJ1-3; D ambiguous. CDR1 and CDR2 from the germline V gene are MNHEY and SVGAGI. Deletions cut 6 bases from V and 0 bases from J, with 12 bases between. The CDR3 runs 15 residues.

The sample holds one count of this clone. V is TRBV5-4 and J is TRBJ2-7, with 9 bases fitting TRBD2. The V and J ends lost 0 bases and 4 bases, in that order; junction bases with no gene match: 5. Germline assignment: CDR1 SGHNT and CDR2 YYREEE (reference sequence). The CDR3 runs 15 residues. The CDR3 loop reads CASSLEPSGAYEQYF. As DNA, the CDR3 is TGTGCCAGCAGCTTGGAGCCTAGCGGGGCTTACGAGCAGTACTTC.

In this sample, this clone turned up a few times. The CDR3 DNA reads as TGTGCCAGTAGTAGAGTGAATGAGCAGTTCTTC. As protein: CASSRVNEQFF. The chain joins TRBV19 to TRBJ2-1; unclear D gene. The V gene's germline CDR1 is LNHDA and CDR2 SQIVND (reference sequence). With 4 bases removed from V and 7 bases from J, the gap between germline ends came to 5 bases. CDR3 length equals 11 residues.

The chain recombines TRBV5-6 with TRBJ2-1, with TRBD2 matching 9 bases. The CDR3 covers 15 residues. Germline CDR1 is SGHDT and CDR2 is YYEEEE. Trimming at V came to 1 base and at J to 4 bases, leaving 3 bases not matched to a gene. In DNA form, the CDR3 reads TGTGCCAGCAGCTTGTTTAGCGGGAGTTACAATGAGCAGTTCTTC. Translated, it gives CASSLFSGSYNEQFF.

V gene TRBV2 combines with J gene TRBJ2-5, with D possibly matching TRBD2 (6 bases). Between the trimmed V and J ends, which lost 2 bases and 4 bases, there was a span of 8 bases. The CDR3 is made up of 13 amino acids. CDR1 and CDR2 from the germline V gene are SNHLY and FYNNEI. CDR3 nucleotide sequence: TGTGCCAGCAGTGAAACGCGGGGAGAGACCCAGTACTTC. It specifies CASSETRGETQYF.

The count of this clone is one. The V call is TRBV7-9, the J call TRBJ1-1, with TRBD1 matching 8 bases. The CDR3 spans 14 residues. Germline-derived CDR1 and CDR2 are SEHNR and FQNEAQ (reference sequence). Germline trimming cut 3 bases from V and 6 bases from J; bases unmatched to any gene: 6. The CDR3 spells CASSFGQGLAEAFF. DNA of the CDR3: TGTGCCAGCAGCTTTGGACAGGGACTGGCTGAAGCTTTCTTT.

The chain uses TRBV4-2 and TRBJ1-2; 11 nucleotides align to TRBD1. With V trimmed by 0 bases and J by 4 bases, 7 bases remained unmatched. This CDR3 is built from 17 residues. Per germline, CDR1 LGHNA and CDR2 YNFKEQ. The CDR3 DNA reads TGTGCCAGCAGCCAAGATAGGACAGGGGGCTACCTCTATGGCTACACCTTC. This encodes CASSQDRTGGYLYGYTF.

The chain uses TRBV4-2 and TRBJ2-3; TRBD2 aligns across 12 bases. This CDR3 has 17 amino acids. CDR1 is LGHNA, CDR2 YNFKEQ, per germline. V lost 2 bases and J lost 6; bases outside the gene matches: 9. DNA for the CDR3: TGTGCCAGCAGCCAACTGACTAGCGGGGGAGCGGGGGATACGCAGTATTTT. Its protein is CASSQLTSGGAGDTQYF.

The chain couples TRBV12-3 or TRBV12-4 to TRBJ2-1, with D possibly TRBD1 on 6 matching bases. This CDR3 comprises 11 residues. Trimming left V 6 bases short and J 14 bases short, with 14 bases between. The CDR3 DNA is TGTGCCAGCAGCTTCGGGGCAGGGGAGTTCTTC. Translated, it gives CASSFGAGEFF.